Below are 32 T cell receptor beta chains sequenced from a single sample in a study of human T cells and chemical hapten exposure. Time point described: patch test 3, about 24 weeks after DPC sensitization. The treatment: therapeutic diphenylcyclopropenone sensitization with weekly scalp DPC. TCRdb recomputed calls from the RACE reads with MiXCR, one row per CDR3 protein. The sample consists of tens of thousands of distinct CDR3 sequences, 10% to 11% of them appearing once. The material was whole blood, obtained in connection with sensitization to the hapten diphenylcyclopropenone (DPC). These receptors were collected from a woman aged 50 to 65 with alopecia areata. Some clones in this sample may be carry-over from other donors' samples.

This clonotype was recorded many times. The V and J genes are TRBV18 and TRBJ1-6; no clear D. CDR1 and CDR2 from the germline V gene are KGHSH and LQKENI. V lost 5 bases and J 10 bases, leaving 15 bases between the germline ends. The CDR3 is made up of 14 amino acids. The CDR3 region is CASSAEAQSSPLHF. The CDR3 DNA reads TGTGCCAGCTCAGCCGAGGCACAAAGCTCACCCCTCCACTTT.

This chain joins TRBV5-4 and TRBJ2-1; D possibly matches TRBD1 or TRBD2 (5 bases each). The V gene lost 0 bases and the J gene lost 4 bases, with 11 bases spanning the gap. Germline CDR1 SGHNT, CDR2 YYREEE (reference sequence). This CDR3 is 15 amino acids long. In DNA form, the CDR3 reads TGTGCCAGCAGCTTGGTCGGGACGGCTTACAATGAGCAGTTCTTC. It is translated as CASSLVGTAYNEQFF.

J is TRBJ2-1 and V is TRBV7-6; D is uncertain. V gave up 0 bases and J gave up 0 bases, with 12 bases separating them. This CDR3 region has 17 residues. Germline loops: CDR1 SGHVS, CDR2 FNYEAQ. The CDR3 DNA is TGTGCCAGCAGCTTAGCCCCTGTCGGAAGCTCCTACAATGAGCAGTTCTTC. Encoded protein: CASSLAPVGSSYNEQFF. Variable domain in full (rest from reference TRBV7-6 and TRBJ2-1): GAGVSQSPRYKVTKRGQDVALRCDPISGHVSLYWYRQALGQGPEFLTYFNYEAQQDKSGLPNDRFSAERPEGSISTLTIQRTEQRDSAMYRCASSLAPVGSSYNEQFFGPGTRLTVL.

This chain joins TRBV29-1 and TRBJ1-4; TRBD1 agrees at 8 bases. The germline gives CDR1 SQVTM, CDR2 ANQGSEA. After removal of 6 bases from V and 8 bases from J, the junction contained 8 bases not matched to a gene. The CDR3 is 13 amino acids. The CDR3: CSVAGGGKEKLFF. CDR3 nucleotide sequence: TGCAGCGTCGCAGGGGGCGGGAAAGAAAAACTGTTTTTT.

The sample holds many counts of this clonotype. The chain has TRBV7-3 and TRBJ2-3; 14 bases fit TRBD2. The V gene end was trimmed by 3 bases and the J gene end by 5 bases; junction bases not matched to a gene: 4. The CDR3 contains 16 residues. Germline values: CDR1 SGHTA, CDR2 FQGTGA. The CDR3 is CASSLGLAGERDTQYF. CDR3 nucleotides: TGTGCCAGCAGCTTGGGACTAGCGGGAGAGAGAGATACGCAGTATTTT. The full variable domain, its missing parts supplied by reference TRBV7-3 and TRBJ2-3, is GAGVSQTPSNKVTEKGKYVELRCDPISGHTALYWYRQSLGQGPEFLIYFQGTGAADDSGLPNDRFFAVRPEGSVSTLKIQRTERGDSAVYLCASSLGLAGERDTQYFGPGTRLTVL.

This clonotype was picked up a small number of times. The chain joins TRBV29-1 to TRBJ2-1, with TRBD2 matching 9 bases. The CDR3 length is 16 residues. Germline values: CDR1 SQVTM, CDR2 ANQGSEA. The V segment lost 2 bases and the J segment 0 bases; nucleotides outside the gene matches: 5. The CDR3 is CSVETGGGDSYNEQFF. The CDR3, as DNA: TGCAGCGTTGAAACGGGCGGGGGGGACTCCTACAATGAGCAGTTCTTC.

This clonotype has ten or more counts. This CDR3 reads CASSLDGRRQYF. Here the CDR3 DNA reads TGTGCCAGCAGCTTGGACGGGCGGAGGCAGTACTTC. This chain uses TRBV5-4 with TRBJ2-7; no clear D. CDR3 length: 12 residues. The V gene lost 0 bases and the J gene lost 9 bases, with 10 bases spanning the gap. Germline V gene data show CDR1 as SGHNT and CDR2 as YYREEE (reference sequence).

This clonotype was recorded only once. This may stem from a read error, because a much larger clone lies one nucleotide away. J is TRBJ2-1 and V is TRBV15; a possible D gene is TRBD1 (5 bases). This CDR3 is 17 amino acids long. Germline V gene sequence: CDR1 LNHNV, CDR2 YYDKDF (reference sequence). The CDR3 here is CATSREGQKRSYKEQFF. The CDR3 DNA follows: TGTGCCACCAGCAGAGAGGGGCAGAAGCGATCCTACAAAGAGCAGTTCTTC.

This clonotype was detected many times. This chain uses TRBV11-2 with TRBJ2-2, with 7 positions matching TRBD2. With 7 bases clipped from V and 1 base from J, the junction kept 9 bases outside the gene matches. The CDR3 runs 16 residues. CDR1 and CDR2 (germline): SGHAT, FQNNGV. The CDR3 reads CASTPRAGMNTGELFF. DNA of the CDR3: TGTGCCAGCACCCCCAGAGCGGGAATGAACACCGGGGAGCTGTTTTTT.

V and J are TRBV27 and TRBJ2-7, with 7 bases fitting TRBD2. Per germline, CDR1 MNHEY and CDR2 SMNVEV (reference sequence). The CDR3 sequence is 14 residues long. V gave up 0 bases and J gave up 7 bases; unmatched junction bases: 6. CDR3 in amino acids: CASSLSPGAGEQYF. DNA for the CDR3: TGTGCCAGCAGTTTATCCCCGGGAGCGGGGGAGCAGTACTTC.

This clonotype was seen more than once but under ten times. The V and J genes are TRBV5-1 and TRBJ2-2; D not certain. Deletions cut 1 base from V and 4 bases from J, with 11 bases between. Germline CDR1 is SGHRS and CDR2 is YFSETQ. The CDR3 length is 15 residues. CDR3 protein: CASSLMEGVTGELFF. CDR3 in DNA: TGCGCCAGCAGCTTGATGGAAGGAGTCACCGGGGAGCTGTTTTTT.

This clonotype was counted only a few times. V gene TRBV20-1 combines with J gene TRBJ1-1, with D hard to call. V lost 4 bases to trimming and J lost 1 base, with 10 bases between them. The CDR3 is 13 residues long. Germline CDR1 is DFQATT and CDR2 is SNEGSKA (reference sequence). The CDR3 DNA is TGCAGTGCTAATTCGCAGGCGAACACTGAAGCTTTCTTT. Its translation: CSANSQANTEAFF.

This clonotype was counted many times. V usage is TRBV7-9 and J usage is TRBJ1-4; TRBD1 is a possible D gene (5 bases). Looked up from germline, CDR1 is SEHNR and CDR2 is FQNEAQ (reference sequence). V dropped 3 bases and J dropped 2 bases, with 10 bases sitting between them. The CDR3 runs 15 residues. CDR3 residues: CASSFGGATNEKLFF. CDR3 coding DNA: TGTGCCAGCAGCTTCGGCGGGGCGACTAATGAAAAACTGTTTTTT.

The CDR3 coding sequence is TGTGCCAGCAGTTACCCGGGACTAGCGGGATTTCGCTACGAGCAGTACTTC. It codes for CASSYPGLAGFRYEQYF. The V gene is TRBV6-2 or TRBV6-3, the J gene TRBJ2-7; TRBD2 matches 13 bases. The V gene end was trimmed by 2 bases and the J gene end by 3 bases; junction bases not matched to a gene: 7. The CDR3 loop spans 17 amino acids. CDR1 and CDR2 from the germline V gene are MNHEY and SVGEGT.

The V gene is TRBV10-3, the J gene TRBJ2-2; D is possibly TRBD1 or TRBD2 (6 bases each). Germline CDR1 ENHRY, CDR2 SYGVKD. This CDR3 is 15 amino acids long. V was trimmed by 6 bases and J by 11 bases, leaving 22 bases between them. Here the CDR3 reads CAIRGGPGAKEELFF. The DNA of the CDR3 is TGTGCCATCAGAGGGGGGCCAGGGGCTAAAGAAGAGCTGTTTTTT.

The chain carries TRBV7-9 and TRBJ1-5, with no clear D. V lost 3 bases and J 1 base, leaving 4 bases between the germline ends. The CDR3 is made up of 13 amino acids. Germline assignment: CDR1 SEHNR and CDR2 FQNEAQ (reference sequence). The CDR3 DNA follows: TGTGCCAGCAGCTTTAACAGCAATCAGCCCCAGCATTTT. Protein sequence: CASSFNSNQPQHF.

This clonotype was picked up a small number of times. V and J are TRBV30 and TRBJ2-7; the D gene could be TRBD1 or TRBD2 (5 bases each). The V end lost 1 base, the J end lost 5 bases, and 15 bases lay between the germline ends. The CDR3 is 14 amino acids. The germline gives CDR1 GTSNPN, CDR2 SVGIG (reference sequence). This CDR3 is CAWSGGLGVHEQYF. Written as DNA, the CDR3 is TGTGCCTGGAGTGGGGGCTTGGGAGTGCACGAGCAGTACTTC.

This clonotype was seen at least ten times. This chain connects TRBV2 to TRBJ1-5; possible D gene TRBD1, 5 bases. This CDR3 spans 15 amino acids. In germline, CDR1 is SNHLY, CDR2 FYNNEI. With 5 bases removed from V and 0 bases from J, the gap between germline ends came to 11 bases. CDR3 bases: TGTGCCAGCAGTCTCCTGGGGCTTAGCAATCAGCCCCAGCATTTT. As protein: CASSLLGLSNQPQHF.

The rearrangement links TRBV20-1 to TRBJ2-5; 7 positions match TRBD2. The germline V gene encodes CDR1 DFQATT and CDR2 SNEGSKA (reference sequence). The junction had 12 bases not matched to a gene; V was cut back by 6 bases and J by 2 bases. The CDR3 covers 15 residues. CDR3 DNA: TGCAGTGCCCACCCCGGCGGGAGAGGACAAGAGACCCAGTACTTC. Protein: CSAHPGGRGQETQYF.

The V gene is TRBV28, the J gene TRBJ2-3; D uncertain. The CDR3 extends over 15 amino acids. V lost 5 bases and J 1 base, leaving 13 bases between the germline ends. Germline V gene lookup returns CDR1 MDHEN and CDR2 SYDVKM. CDR3 protein: CASSPTLAGTDTQYF. CDR3 bases: TGTGCCAGCAGTCCGACCTTAGCTGGCACAGATACGCAGTATTTT.

This clonotype was seen more than once but under ten times. The rearrangement joins TRBV29-1 to TRBJ2-2; D ambiguous. The CDR3 length is 14 residues. The V end was cut by 3 bases, the J end by 1 base, with 9 bases between. CDR1 and CDR2 (germline): SQVTM, ANQGSEA. The DNA for the CDR3 is TGCAGCGTTGAGCTGGCAGGGAACACCGGGGAGCTGTTTTTT. Amino acids: CSVELAGNTGELFF.

The V call is TRBV28, the J call TRBJ2-6; 12 bases fit TRBD1. V was pared by 5 bases and J by 2 bases, with 4 bases of the junction left unmatched. Germline V lookup: CDR1 MDHEN, CDR2 SYDVKM. The CDR3 spans 17 residues. The CDR3 protein is CASSDRDRGPGANVLTF. In DNA, the CDR3 is TGTGCCAGCAGTGACCGGGACAGGGGGCCTGGGGCCAACGTCCTGACTTTC.

This clonotype appeared a few times. The V call is TRBV7-3, the J call TRBJ1-1, with D unresolved. Germline loops: CDR1 SGHTA, CDR2 FQGTGA. CDR3 length equals 14 residues. V was pared by 5 bases and J by 0 bases, with 10 bases between. CDR3 bases: TGTGCCAGCAGCCAATCTATTATGAACACTGAAGCTTTCTTT. Encoded protein: CASSQSIMNTEAFF.

The chain recombines TRBV7-2 with TRBJ1-4; TRBD1 matches 7 bases. The CDR3 covers 14 residues. Germline V gives CDR1 SGHTA, CDR2 FQGNSA. Losses at the gene ends were 6 bases for V and 3 bases for J; bases not matched to a gene: 4. The chain's CDR3 is CASSPGGANEKLFF. For the CDR3, the DNA is TGTGCCAGCAGTCCAGGGGGTGCTAATGAAAAACTGTTTTTT.

In this sample, this clonotype turned up many times. The V and J genes are TRBV3-1 and TRBJ2-3, with 8 positions matching TRBD2. In germline, CDR1 is LGHDT, CDR2 YNNKEL (reference sequence). V lost 2 bases, J lost 3 bases, and 4 bases stayed unmatched. CDR3 length: 15 amino acids. This CDR3 reads CASSQKREGTDTQYF. The DNA of the CDR3 is TGTGCCAGCAGCCAAAAACGGGAGGGAACAGATACGCAGTATTTT.

The chain carries TRBV10-3 and TRBJ2-2; no reliable D call. The CDR3 extends over 14 amino acids. The ends were cut back, 5 bases at V and 1 base at J, with 8 bases in the middle. Germline values: CDR1 ENHRY, CDR2 SYGVKD. CDR3 loop: CAISPLGNTGELFF. CDR3 nucleotide sequence: TGTGCCATCAGTCCCTTGGGGAACACCGGGGAGCTGTTTTTT.

This clonotype occurred many times. The V gene is TRBV6-1, the J gene TRBJ1-3; 8 bases agree with TRBD1. Losses at the gene ends were 8 bases for V and 0 bases for J; bases not matched to a gene: 3. From germline, CDR1 is MNHNS and CDR2 SASEGT. The CDR3 extends over 14 amino acids. CDR3 loop: CASHTGGSGNTIYF. CDR3 coding DNA: TGTGCCAGCCACACAGGGGGCTCTGGAAACACCATATATTTT.

This clonotype was recorded many times. The CDR3 protein is CASSLGRGYGYTF. CDR3 in DNA: TGTGCCAGCAGTTTAGGCAGGGGTTATGGCTACACCTTC. The chain joins TRBV12-3 or TRBV12-4 to TRBJ1-2, with D tentatively TRBD1 (6 bases). The V and J ends lost 1 base and 5 bases respectively, with 8 bases between them. This CDR3 has 13 residues.

A word on this clonotype: This sequence may be a read error, since a much larger clone differs from it by one base. V is TRBV10-3 and J is TRBJ2-7; D ambiguous. This CDR3 contains 14 residues. Germline CDR1 reads ENHRY; CDR2 reads SYGVKD. In DNA form, the CDR3 reads TGTCCCATCTCTAAGGAATACAGCTCCTACGAGCAGTACTTC. This sequence encodes CPISKEYSSYEQYF.

This clonotype was found a few times. The chain carries TRBV7-9 and TRBJ1-1; TRBD1 matches at 7 bases. From germline, CDR1 is SEHNR and CDR2 FQNEAQ (reference sequence). Trimming cost V 3 bases and J 7 bases; bases outside gene matches: 14. This CDR3 is 16 amino acids long. The CDR3, as DNA: TGTGCCAGCAGCTTGTACCGGGACAGAAAGTCCGTTGAAGCTTTCTTT. Protein: CASSLYRDRKSVEAFF.

The rearrangement links TRBV10-2 to TRBJ2-7; tentative D call: TRBD1 (6 bases). Germline V lookup: CDR1 WSHSY, CDR2 SAAADI. V was trimmed by 4 bases and J by 5 bases, leaving 15 bases between them. This CDR3 comprises 14 residues. The CDR3 spells CASSAGRGNDEQYF. CDR3 sequence (DNA): TGCGCCAGCAGTGCGGGCAGGGGCAACGACGAGCAGTACTTC.

This clonotype was seen a handful of times. A junction end diverges from the germline sequence, so it may reflect a read error. CDR3 sequence reads: CASNPAGQPLRSPLHF. In nucleotides, the CDR3 is TGTGCCAGTAATCCTGCGGGACAACCCCTCCGCTCACCCCTCCATTTT. The chain combines TRBV19 with TRBJ1-6, with a possible D match to TRBD1 (6 bases). The CDR3 consists of 16 residues. From germline, CDR1 is LNHDA and CDR2 SQIVND (reference sequence).